This entry lists 14 T cell receptor beta chains sequenced from one sample in a study of CD8 T cells in Susac syndrome. After extraction with the RNeasy kit, 0.5 to 1 ug of the RNA was reverse transcribed using random hexamers. From the immunoSEQ multiplex PCR reads, TCRdb called clonotypes with MiXCR, one entry per CDR3 protein. Among 180,000 or so distinct CDR3 sequences listed, roughly 95% were seen once. Sequenced material: CD4+ T cells from PBMCs. Receptors originate from a human donor in good health.

The rearrangement uses TRBV5-1 and TRBJ2-7; no reliable D call. CDR3 length: 11 residues. V gave up 2 bases and J gave up 5 bases, with 5 bases separating them. Germline V gene data show CDR1 as SGHRS and CDR2 as YFSETQ. CDR3: CASSFLNEQYF. CDR3 DNA: TGCGCCAGCAGCTTTTTAAACGAGCAGTACTTC.

The chain recombines TRBV4-2 with TRBJ1-1; TRBD1 matches 9 bases. V shed 0 bases, J shed 4 bases, and the junction held 3 bases outside the gene matches. This CDR3 region has 15 residues. Looked up from germline, CDR1 is LGHNA and CDR2 is YNFKEQ. CDR3 in DNA: TGTGCCAGCAGCCAAGAGGACAGGGGTCTCACTGAAGCTTTCTTT. This codes for CASSQEDRGLTEAFF.

This clonotype turned up a few times. J is TRBJ2-7 and V is TRBV18; D is unclear. This CDR3 comprises 12 residues. Between the trimmed V and J ends, which lost 3 bases and 1 base, there was a span of 4 bases. Germline CDR1 and CDR2: KGHSH and LQKENI. CDR3 amino acids: CASSPTSYEQYF. Here the CDR3 DNA reads TGTGCCAGCTCACCTACGTCCTACGAGCAGTACTTC. The full variable domain, in which reference TRBV18 and TRBJ2-7 provide the parts outside the CDR3, is NAGVMQNPRHLVRRRGQEARLRCSPMKGHSHVYWYRQLPEEGLKFMVYLQKENIIDESGMPKERFSAEFPKEGPSILRIQQVVRGDSAAYFCASSPTSYEQYFGPGTRLTVT.

This chain connects TRBV20-1 to TRBJ2-3; possibly TRBD1 for D (5 bases). Germline V gives CDR1 DFQATT, CDR2 SNEGSKA (reference sequence). Deletions cut 6 bases from V and 1 base from J, with 11 bases between. The CDR3 runs 13 residues. The CDR3 nucleotides are TGCAGTGCCCTAGGGGAAGGCACAGATACGCAGTATTTT. Protein product: CSALGEGTDTQYF.

This rearrangement joins TRBV29-1 to TRBJ2-5, with 13 positions matching TRBD2. The V segment lost 7 bases and the J segment 10 bases; nucleotides outside the gene matches: 12. Germline V gives CDR1 SQVTM, CDR2 ANQGSEA. The CDR3 loop spans 14 amino acids. The CDR3 nucleotides read TGCAGCGGCCTCACTAGCGGGGGGGCTATTGACCAGTACTTC. It is translated as CSGLTSGGAIDQYF.

The chain couples TRBV25-1 to TRBJ2-3, with 9 nucleotides matching TRBD1. Germline values: CDR1 MGHDK, CDR2 SYGVNS. V trimming: 6 bases; J trimming: 0 bases; junction bases outside the gene matches: 7. The length of the CDR3 is 16 residues. The CDR3 reads CASSLGTGHSTDTQYF. The DNA of the CDR3 is TGTGCCAGCAGCCTTGGGACAGGGCATAGCACAGATACGCAGTATTTT.

This rearrangement joins TRBV3-1 to TRBJ1-1; TRBD1 matches at 8 bases. The junction had 8 bases not matched to a gene; V was cut back by 8 bases and J by 9 bases. This CDR3 is 12 amino acids long. Germline assignment: CDR1 LGHDT and CDR2 YNNKEL (reference sequence). DNA of the CDR3: TGTGCCAGCGAACAGGGGGGGCGGAAAGCTTTCTTT. Translating it yields CASEQGGRKAFF.

This rearrangement joins TRBV5-1 to TRBJ2-3, with 9 bases fitting TRBD1. Germline lookup yields CDR1 SGHRS and CDR2 YFSETQ. Unmatched junction bases numbered 3, after V lost 7 bases and J lost 0 bases. The CDR3 length is 14 residues. The CDR3 region has the DNA TGCGCCAGCGGACAGGGGCTCAGCACAGATACGCAGTATTTT. The encoded protein is CASGQGLSTDTQYF.

The chain joins TRBV29-1 to TRBJ2-7; D is perhaps TRBD1 (6 bases). Between the trimmed V and J ends, which lost 2 bases and 1 base, there was a span of 9 bases. The CDR3 is 13 amino acids. Germline V gene sequence: CDR1 SQVTM, CDR2 ANQGSEA. The CDR3 coding sequence is TGCAGCGTTGAAAGGGACAAGTCCTACGAGCAGTACTTC. Residues: CSVERDKSYEQYF.

The gene calls are TRBV29-1 and TRBJ1-1; D remains unclear. Trimming pared 6 bases from V and 0 bases from J, leaving 11 bases between. The length of the CDR3 is 13 residues. In germline, CDR1 is SQVTM, CDR2 ANQGSEA. The CDR3 is CSVRWVLNTEAFF. The DNA for the CDR3 is TGCAGCGTCCGATGGGTCCTGAACACTGAAGCTTTCTTT.

This clonotype was found once. The V and J genes are TRBV3-1 and TRBJ1-5; D may be TRBD1 (5 bases). The CDR3 extends over 15 amino acids. Germline lookup yields CDR1 LGHDT and CDR2 YNNKEL (reference sequence). The germline V and J ends were trimmed by 2 bases and 2 bases, with 10 bases remaining between them. The CDR3 bases are TGTGCCAGCAGCCAAACAGGAGGCGGCAATCAGCCCCAGCATTTT. This gives the protein CASSQTGGGNQPQHF.

This chain links TRBV20-1 with TRBJ1-1, with a possible D match to TRBD1 (6 bases). Trimming cost V 6 bases and J 4 bases, with 15 bases left between them. This CDR3 has 13 residues. Germline-derived CDR1 and CDR2 are DFQATT and SNEGSKA (reference sequence). The CDR3 sequence: CSAEQEGGTEAFF. The CDR3 coding sequence is TGCAGTGCGGAGCAGGAGGGGGGCACTGAAGCTTTCTTT.

The chain recombines TRBV18 with TRBJ2-7; D is unresolved. Germline V gene lookup returns CDR1 KGHSH and CDR2 LQKENI. The V gene lost 6 bases and the J gene lost 3 bases, with 12 bases spanning the gap. The CDR3 length is 13 residues. CDR3 in amino acids: CASSLYGGYEQYV. CDR3 nucleotide sequence: TGTGCCAGCTCCCTATATGGCGGCTACGAGCAGTACGTC.

In this sample, this clonotype turned up a few times. The V and J genes are TRBV18 and TRBJ2-7, with TRBD1 matching 8 bases. V shed 1 base, J shed 3 bases, and the junction held 2 bases outside the gene matches. In germline, CDR1 is KGHSH, CDR2 LQKENI. The CDR3 is made up of 14 amino acids. CDR3 sequence (DNA): TGTGCCAGCTCACCACGAGGACAGGGCTACGAGCAGTACTTC. The encoded protein is CASSPRGQGYEQYF.